The 32 T cell receptor beta chains reported below all come from one sample, sequenced in a study of human T cells and chemical hapten exposure. TCRdb reprocessed the RACE reads via MiXCR and lists one record per CDR3 protein. This table holds just under 35,000 distinct CDR3 sequences, 10% found once. Documented time point: pre-sensitization, week 0. The treatment here: therapeutic diphenylcyclopropenone sensitization with weekly scalp DPC. Unseparated into fractions, whole blood served as the source from which total RNA was extracted. Sample: whole blood, taken in connection with sensitization to the hapten diphenylcyclopropenone (DPC). These receptors all come from a middle-aged man with alopecia areata. Some clones in this sample may be carry-over from other donors' samples.

The chain has TRBV2 and TRBJ2-5; D not resolved. V shed 9 bases and J shed 2 bases, with 10 bases lying between them. Germline assignment: CDR1 SNHLY and CDR2 FYNNEI. The CDR3 length is 12 residues. The DNA for the CDR3 is TGTGCCAGTCTACCGAGTCAAGAGACCCAGTACTTC. The encoded protein is CASLPSQETQYF.

This clonotype was recorded at least ten times. This rearrangement joins TRBV6-2 or TRBV6-3 to TRBJ2-7; 7 nucleotides line up with TRBD1. This CDR3 contains 14 residues. The germline CDR1 and CDR2 sequences are MNHEY and SVGEGT. J was trimmed by 2 bases and V by 6 bases; bases with no gene match: 7. CDR3 in DNA: TGTGCCAGCAGCCCTGGACAGGTTACCTACGAGCAGTACTTC. Its translation: CASSPGQVTYEQYF.

This chain connects TRBV29-1 to TRBJ2-5; D possibly matches TRBD1 or TRBD2 (6 bases each). Trimming pared 7 bases from V and 5 bases from J, leaving 20 bases between. CDR1 is SQVTM, CDR2 ANQGSEA, per germline. This CDR3 has 14 amino acids. CDR3 coding DNA: TGCAGCGCGGCCGGACGGGGGCCCGGGGAGACCCAGTACTTC. Protein product: CSAAGRGPGETQYF.

This clonotype was observed a few times. The chain recombines TRBV29-1 with TRBJ1-1, with TRBD1 matching over 8 bases. Germline loops: CDR1 SQVTM, CDR2 ANQGSEA. The CDR3 consists of 12 residues. With V trimmed by 7 bases and J by 6 bases, 7 bases remained unmatched. The CDR3 DNA follows: TGCAGCGGAACCAGGGGGCTGGCTGAAGCTTTCTTT. Translating it yields CSGTRGLAEAFF.

This clonotype was seen many times. The chain is built from TRBV30 and TRBJ2-7, with TRBD1 identical over 8 bases. The CDR3 is 13 amino acids. Germline CDR1 is GTSNPN and CDR2 is SVGIG (reference sequence). After removal of 0 bases from V and 6 bases from J, the junction contained 4 bases not matched to a gene. CDR3 sequence (DNA): TGTGCCTGGAGTGTAGGACAGGGCGGCGAGCAGTACTTC. Translated: CAWSVGQGGEQYF.

This sequence joins TRBV27 and TRBJ1-1; possibly TRBD1 for D (5 bases). V lost 2 bases and J lost 3, with 16 bases in between. Germline V gene lookup returns CDR1 MNHEY and CDR2 SMNVEV (reference sequence). The CDR3 loop spans 16 amino acids. DNA for the CDR3: TGTGCCAGCAGTTTAAGTCCCGCAGGGAGGCACACTGAAGCTTTCTTT. This translates into CASSLSPAGRHTEAFF.

This clonotype has a count of ten or more. This sequence joins TRBV12-3 or TRBV12-4 and TRBJ1-1, with a tentative D call TRBD1 (6 bases). V was shortened by 5 bases and J by 5 bases, with 15 bases between the two germline ends. The CDR3 totals 14 residues. The CDR3 nucleotides are TGTGCCAGCAGTCTAAAACAGGGTGGAACTGAAGCTTTCTTT. It yields the protein CASSLKQGGTEAFF.

The gene calls are TRBV20-1 and TRBJ2-1; 7 bases are shared with TRBD2. This CDR3 has 13 amino acids. With V trimmed by 4 bases and J by 6 bases, 6 bases remained unmatched. CDR1 and CDR2 (germline): DFQATT, SNEGSKA (reference sequence). The CDR3 bases are TGCAGTGCTAACAGCGGGATAGGCAATGAGCAGTTCTTC. Translation gives CSANSGIGNEQFF.

CDR3 coding DNA: TGTGCCAGCTCACCATCCTCAGGGGTTGGTGGCTACACCTTC. It specifies CASSPSSGVGGYTF. This rearrangement joins TRBV18 to TRBJ1-2, with a weak D call TRBD1 (6 bases). Trimming took 2 bases from V and 7 from J, leaving 14 bases between them. CDR1 KGHSH and CDR2 LQKENI come from the germline V gene. The CDR3 runs to 14 residues.

The gene calls are TRBV28 and TRBJ2-2; TRBD1 matches 7 bases. CDR1 MDHEN and CDR2 SYDVKM come from the germline V gene. After removal of 6 bases from V and 2 bases from J, the junction contained 3 bases not matched to a gene. The CDR3 totals 14 residues. This CDR3 is CASSTGANTGELFF. The CDR3 DNA reads TGTGCCAGCAGCACAGGGGCCAACACCGGGGAGCTGTTTTTT.

This clonotype has just a few counts. The chain combines TRBV28 with TRBJ2-4; D might be TRBD2 (6 bases). This CDR3 has 17 residues. Germline lookup yields CDR1 MDHEN and CDR2 SYDVKM. The V and J ends lost 0 bases and 9 bases respectively, with 21 bases between them. The CDR3 sequence is CASSLWVGRGNGGIQYF. As DNA, the CDR3 is TGTGCCAGCAGTTTATGGGTGGGCCGAGGGAACGGGGGCATTCAGTACTTC.

This clonotype was seen a few times. The chain combines TRBV28 with TRBJ2-7; 9 positions match TRBD2. Germline values: CDR1 MDHEN, CDR2 SYDVKM. The CDR3 spans 13 residues. The V and J ends lost 8 bases and 2 bases, in that order; junction bases with no gene match: 4. The CDR3 coding sequence is TGTGCCAGCGGGGGACTAGCCCCCTACGAGCAGTACTTC. Protein: CASGGLAPYEQYF.

The sample holds many counts of this clonotype. The chain couples TRBV15 to TRBJ2-7; D is perhaps TRBD1 (6 bases). Germline CDR1 is LNHNV and CDR2 is YYDKDF (reference sequence). CDR3 length equals 12 residues. Trimming pared 3 bases from V and 7 bases from J, leaving 10 bases between. The CDR3 coding sequence is TGTGCCACCAGCAGGGACAGCGTTGAGCAGTACTTC. Protein product: CATSRDSVEQYF. The variable domain in full, completed from reference TRBV15 and TRBJ2-7, reads DAMVIQNPRYQVTQFGKPVTLSCSQTLNHNVMYWYQQKSSQAPKLLFHYYDKDFNNEADTPDNFQSRRPNTSFCFLDIRSPGLGDTAMYLCATSRDSVEQYFGPGTRLTVT.

The CDR3 coding sequence is TGCGCCAGCAGCACCTACTTAGAGACCCAGTACTTC. This encodes CASSTYLETQYF. J is TRBJ2-5 and V is TRBV5-1; D is ambiguous. Germline CDR1 and CDR2: SGHRS and YFSETQ. The CDR3 runs to 12 residues. With 4 bases removed from V and 4 bases from J, the gap between germline ends came to 8 bases.

This clonotype was detected many times. This chain uses TRBV19 with TRBJ1-5; 8 positions match TRBD1. Unmatched junction bases numbered 5, after V lost 6 bases and J lost 7 bases. This CDR3 is 13 amino acids long. Germline V gene data show CDR1 as LNHDA and CDR2 as SQIVND (reference sequence). This CDR3 is CASSIQGGQPQHF. DNA for the CDR3: TGTGCCAGTAGCATACAGGGGGGCCAGCCCCAGCATTTT.

This clonotype was recorded a few times. This rearrangement joins TRBV3-1 to TRBJ2-1; the D is unclear. Germline V lookup: CDR1 LGHDT, CDR2 YNNKEL (reference sequence). V was pared by 3 bases and J by 0 bases, with 9 bases between. The CDR3 runs to 15 residues. The CDR3: CASSHPVSSYNEQFF. The DNA of the CDR3 is TGTGCCAGCAGCCATCCCGTTAGCTCCTACAATGAGCAGTTCTTC.

This clonotype was seen repeatedly, ten times or more. The CDR3 region is CASSTGQGTGELFF. Here the CDR3 DNA reads TGTGCCAGCAGCACCGGACAGGGCACCGGGGAGCTGTTTTTT. The chain uses TRBV11-2 and TRBJ2-2; 8 positions match TRBD1. The CDR3 has 14 residues. CDR1 is SGHAT and CDR2 is FQNNGV in the germline V gene. V gave up 5 bases and J gave up 4 bases; unmatched junction bases: 3. The full variable domain, completed using reference TRBV11-2 and TRBJ2-2, is EAGVAQSPRYKIIEKRQSVAFWCNPISGHATLYWYQQILGQGPKLLIQFQNNGVVDDSQLPKDRFSAERLKGVDSTLKIQPAKLEDSAVYLCASSTGQGTGELFFGEGSRLTVL.

This clonotype was recorded at least ten times. This sequence joins TRBV4-1 and TRBJ1-1; 12 bases map to TRBD1. V lost 3 bases and J lost 11; bases outside the gene matches: 22. The V gene's germline CDR1 is MGHRA and CDR2 YSYEKL. The CDR3 extends over 19 amino acids. The CDR3 region has the DNA TGCGCCAGCAGCCAGGGGGACAGGGGGCGCGTCGGTCTAGTGGTAGAGGCTTTCTTT. It specifies CASSQGDRGRVGLVVEAFF.

In this sample, this clonotype turned up a few times. The chain employs TRBV6-6 and TRBJ1-5, with 9 bases identical to TRBD1. Germline trimming cut 6 bases from V and 1 base from J; bases unmatched to any gene: 7. The CDR3 consists of 16 residues. The germline V gene encodes CDR1 MNHNY and CDR2 SVGAGI (reference sequence). Here the CDR3 DNA reads TGTGCCAGCAGACCGTGGACAGGGGAAAGCAATCAGCCCCAGCATTTT. Translated, it gives CASRPWTGESNQPQHF.

There are many counts of this clonotype. The chain combines TRBV9 with TRBJ2-5; TRBD2 agrees at 8 bases. This CDR3 is 14 amino acids long. V gave up 0 bases and J gave up 7 bases; unmatched junction bases: 5. Per the germline V gene, CDR1 is SGDLS and CDR2 is YYNGEE. CDR3 in DNA: TGTGCCAGCAGCGTAGGGACTAGCAACGTGACCCAGTACTTC. This translates into CASSVGTSNVTQYF.

This clonotype has ten or more counts. The chain carries TRBV7-9 and TRBJ2-7; D uncertain. This CDR3 has 14 residues. V lost 1 base and J 1 base, leaving 8 bases between the germline ends. Germline CDR1 is SEHNR and CDR2 is FQNEAQ (reference sequence). CDR3 nucleotide sequence: TGTGCCAGCAGCTTAGGATACAGATCCTACGAGCAGTACTTC. This sequence encodes CASSLGYRSYEQYF. Full variable domain (outside the CDR3, taken from reference TRBV7-9 and TRBJ2-7): DTGVSQNPRHKITKRGQNVTFRCDPISEHNRLYWYRQTLGQGPEFLTYFQNEAQLEKSRLLSDRFSAERPKGSFSTLEIQRTEQGDSAMYLCASSLGYRSYEQYFGPGTRLTVT.

The chain joins TRBV7-9 to TRBJ2-5; no reliable D call. The ends were cut back, 3 bases at V and 4 bases at J, with 9 bases in the middle. Germline V lookup: CDR1 SEHNR, CDR2 FQNEAQ (reference sequence). CDR3 length equals 13 residues. The DNA of the CDR3 is TGTGCCAGCAGCTTGACGCGGTCAGAGACCCAGTACTTC. As protein: CASSLTRSETQYF.

This clonotype showed up just a few times. This chain uses TRBV7-2 with TRBJ2-7; tentative D call: TRBD1 (6 bases). Germline loops: CDR1 SGHTA, CDR2 FQGNSA. The CDR3 covers 14 residues. V dropped 7 bases and J dropped 2 bases, with 15 bases sitting between them. The CDR3 nucleotides are TGTGCCAGCACCCCAAAACAGGGACCCTACGAGCAGTACTTC. Encoded protein: CASTPKQGPYEQYF.

This clonotype has only one observation. At one of its ends the junction is not consistent with the germline gene, which may arise from a read error. The chain employs TRBV28 and TRBJ2-7, with 9 positions matching TRBD1. The germline V gene has CDR1 MDHEN and CDR2 SYDVKM. The CDR3 loop spans 15 amino acids. The CDR3 sequence: CASSGDRAVSYGQYF. CDR3 nucleotide sequence: TGTGCCAGCAGTGGGGACAGGGCCGTCTCCTACGGGCAGTACTTC.

There are many counts of this clonotype. In DNA form, the CDR3 reads TGTGCCAGCAGCTTAGGGACAACTAGCACAGATACGCAGTATTTT. Its translation: CASSLGTTSTDTQYF. The chain is built from TRBV11-2 and TRBJ2-3, with a weak D call TRBD1 (5 bases). The V gene lost 1 base and the J gene lost 0 bases, with 8 bases spanning the gap. From germline, CDR1 is SGHAT and CDR2 FQNNGV. The CDR3 covers 15 residues.

This clonotype showed up just a few times. V is TRBV2 and J is TRBJ1-4; 9 nucleotides agree with TRBD1. CDR1 and CDR2 (germline): SNHLY, FYNNEI. The CDR3 has 14 residues. With V trimmed by 3 bases and J by 8 bases, 4 bases remained unmatched. This CDR3 is CASSDLGQGEKLFF. The CDR3 nucleotides are TGTGCCAGCAGTGACTTAGGACAGGGGGAAAAACTGTTTTTT. The entire variable domain, with the rest obtained from reference TRBV2 and TRBJ1-4, is as follows: EPEVTQTPSHQVTQMGQEVILRCVPISNHLYFYWYRQILGQKVEFLVSFYNNEISEKSEIFDDQFSVERPDGSNFTLKIRSTKLEDSAMYFCASSDLGQGEKLFFGSGTQLSVL.

This clonotype was seen more than once but under ten times. The chain links TRBV7-9 to TRBJ2-7; D gene ambiguous. Germline CDR1 reads SEHNR; CDR2 reads FQNEAQ (reference sequence). Trimming shortened V by 3 bases and J by 4 bases, and 16 bases separated the two germline ends. The CDR3 is 15 amino acids. The CDR3 DNA sequence: TGTGCCAGCAGCTTTCCCTCAGAAGTCCGTTACGAGCAGTACTTC. Translated, it gives CASSFPSEVRYEQYF.

This clonotype was seen many times. J is TRBJ2-1 and V is TRBV20-1; 11 positions match TRBD2. The CDR3 runs 15 residues. Germline lookup yields CDR1 DFQATT and CDR2 SNEGSKA (reference sequence). With 6 bases clipped from V and 5 bases from J, the junction kept 9 bases outside the gene matches. The CDR3 protein is CSAPPSGRFNNEQFF. The CDR3 bases are TGCAGTGCCCCCCCTAGCGGGAGGTTCAACAATGAGCAGTTCTTC.

This clonotype was observed at least ten times. This sequence joins TRBV6-6 and TRBJ1-5; D call uncertain. The CDR3 extends over 13 amino acids. Germline V gene sequence: CDR1 MNHNY, CDR2 SVGAGI (reference sequence). The V end lost 2 bases, the J end lost 6 bases, and 8 bases lay between the germline ends. CDR3 sequence reads: CASSYGVAQPQHF. The CDR3 nucleotides are TGTGCCAGCAGTTACGGGGTGGCTCAGCCCCAGCATTTT.

This clonotype came up a few times. This rearrangement joins TRBV6-2 or TRBV6-3 to TRBJ2-5; TRBD2 is a possible D gene (6 bases). Germline V gene data show CDR1 as MNHEY and CDR2 as SVGEGT. V lost 11 bases and J lost 5, with 18 bases in between. This CDR3 is 13 amino acids long. The DNA of the CDR3 is TGTGCCTCCATGGGGGGAAGAGGCGAGACCCAGTACTTC. This translates into CASMGGRGETQYF.

This clonotype was observed many times. The V call is TRBV10-3, the J call TRBJ1-1; possible D gene TRBD1, 6 bases. This CDR3 comprises 13 residues. The V end was cut by 6 bases, the J end by 2 bases, with 10 bases between. The germline CDR1 and CDR2 sequences are ENHRY and SYGVKD. The CDR3 nucleotides read TGTGCCATCAGGGACAGTCCTAACACTGAAGCTTTCTTT. Its translation is CAIRDSPNTEAFF.

This clonotype was counted many times. The V and J genes are TRBV29-1 and TRBJ2-1; tentatively, D is TRBD1 (5 bases). This CDR3 is 12 amino acids long. V was pared by 0 bases and J by 8 bases, with 8 bases between. Germline-derived CDR1 and CDR2 are SQVTM and ANQGSEA. The CDR3 DNA sequence: TGCAGCGTTGAAGAAGGGGTCTATGAGCAGTTCTTC. This sequence encodes CSVEEGVYEQFF.